The entry below gives a single T cell receptor (beta chain) sequence along with its context. Its cognate antigen is unknown. The CDR3 length is 16 residues. Germline loops: CDR1 LNHDA, CDR2 SQIVND (reference sequence). J was trimmed by 0 bases and V by 6 bases; bases with no gene match: 8. The data were obtained in a study of T cell responses to AZD1222 COVID-19 vaccine. General study points: Seropositive AZD1222 recipients at baseline numbered only 5 to 7. Spike-specific TCR breadth and depth went up after people got two AZD1222 doses. Most donors were white British, females outnumbered males, and clonal diversity was possibly underestimated.

Investigators merged groups given second doses at roughly 4 or roughly 12 weeks. Using immunoSEQ multiplex PCR, the repertoire was profiled, and TCRdb retains in-frame clones only, with some absent. The sample holds about 89,000 clones, about 86% seen once. The receptor's source is an adult who received the AZD1222 COVID-19 vaccine. The sequences come from peripheral blood, collected 28 days after the second AZD1222 dose. The chain has TRBV19 and TRBJ1-5; 7 bases are shared with TRBD1. The CDR3 protein is CASSDRVGVSNQPQHF. DNA of the CDR3: TGTGCCAGTAGCGACAGGGTTGGGGTTAGCAATCAGCCCCAGCATTTT.